A selection of T cell receptor beta chains follows, all from one sample in a study of blood T cell repertoires in COVID-19. Produced via immunoSEQ multiplex PCR; TCRdb's table is partial and in-frame only. The sample lists roughly 150,000 clones, approximately 90% occurring once. The sequenced material came from peripheral blood. These TCRs come from a young man with COVID-19, enrolled during active disease. Both conserved end residues are part of each CDR3. Each record gives: V gene, J gene, clone size, D gene, CDR3 protein, CDR3 DNA. D genes are given only for firm matches. A clone size is listed for some rows: how often the clone was seen (once, few, many), or a class if it is expanded.

V: TRBV7-9; J: TRBJ2-7; size: -; D: TRBD2; CDR3: CASSFQGLAGEQYF; DNA: TGTGCCAGCAGCTTCCAAGGACTAGCGGGGGAGCAGTACTTC
V: TRBV24-1; J: TRBJ2-3; size: -; D: TRBD2; CDR3: CATSDWTSGSTDTQYF; DNA: TGTGCCACCAGTGACTGGACTAGCGGAAGCACAGATACGCAGTATTTT
V: TRBV9; J: TRBJ2-3; size: -; D: TRBD1; CDR3: CASSVGTGGFVDTQYF; DNA: TGTGCCAGCAGCGTCGGGACAGGGGGTTTTGTAGATACGCAGTATTTT
V: TRBV7-8; J: TRBJ2-1; size: -; D: -; CDR3: CASSSYRGLGQFF; DNA: TGTGCCAGCAGCTCGTACCGGGGACTGGGGCAGTTCTTC
V: TRBV12-3/TRBV12-4; J: TRBJ2-7; size: once; D: -; CDR3: CASSSQIYEQYF; DNA: TGTGCCAGCAGCTCACAGATCTACGAGCAGTACTTC
V: TRBV27; J: TRBJ2-7; size: -; D: TRBD2; CDR3: CASSWTSISDEQYF; DNA: TGTGCCAGCAGCTGGACTAGTATCTCCGACGAGCAGTACTTC
V: TRBV30; J: TRBJ2-3; size: -; D: -; CDR3: CAWTPFEAGILFTSDTQYF; DNA: TGTGCCTGGACCCCCTTCGAGGCGGGGATCCTCTTCACATCAGATACGCAGTATTTT
V: TRBV5-6; J: TRBJ1-5; size: -; D: -; CDR3: CASSSGISNQPQHF; DNA: TGTGCCAGCAGTTCGGGAATTAGCAATCAGCCCCAGCATTTT
V: TRBV7-8; J: TRBJ1-2; size: once; D: -; CDR3: CASSPGRRYREVGYTF; DNA: TGTGCCAGCAGCCCCGGACGGCGTTACAGGGAAGTAGGCTACACCTTC
V: TRBV15; J: TRBJ2-2; size: -; D: TRBD1; CDR3: CATSRVGVGTDPYTGELFF; DNA: TGTGCCACCAGCAGAGTTGGGGTGGGGACAGACCCTTACACCGGGGAGCTGTTTTTT
V: TRBV28; J: TRBJ2-3; size: -; D: -; CDR3: CASSFGLRLTDTQYF; DNA: TGTGCCAGCAGTTTCGGACTGAGGCTCACAGATACGCAGTATTTT
V: TRBV24-1; J: TRBJ2-7; size: -; D: TRBD1; CDR3: CATSDSRTGSSYEQYF; DNA: TGTGCCACCAGTGACAGCAGGACAGGGAGCTCCTACGAGCAGTACTTC
V: TRBV30; J: TRBJ1-3; size: -; D: -; CDR3: CAWSVLKANTIYF; DNA: TGTGCCTGGAGTGTACTCAAAGCGAACACCATATATTTT
V: TRBV14; J: TRBJ2-1; size: -; D: TRBD1; CDR3: CASKAGQVPYNEQFF; DNA: TGTGCCAGTAAGGCAGGACAGGTGCCCTACAATGAGCAGTTCTTC
V: TRBV7-2; J: TRBJ1-5; size: -; D: -; CDR3: CASSPRPDFDQPQHF; DNA: TGTGCCAGCAGCCCCAGGCCGGATTTCGATCAGCCCCAGCATTTT
V: TRBV7-3; J: TRBJ2-7; size: -; D: -; CDR3: CASSYRQAGQYF; DNA: TGTGCCAGCAGTTACAGACAAGCGGGGCAGTACTTC
V: TRBV13; J: TRBJ2-5; size: -; D: -; CDR3: CASSSGDSQETQYF; DNA: TGTGCCAGCAGCTCCGGAGACAGCCAAGAGACCCAGTACTTC
V: TRBV11-2; J: TRBJ2-5; size: -; D: TRBD2; CDR3: CASSSSRRASGRETQYF; DNA: TGTGCCAGCAGCTCGTCCCGGAGGGCTAGCGGGAGGGAGACCCAGTACTTC
V: TRBV7-7; J: TRBJ2-2; size: once; D: TRBD1; CDR3: CASSQAGTGANTGELFF; DNA: TGTGCCAGCAGCCAGGCCGGGACAGGGGCGAACACCGGGGAGCTGTTTTTT
V: TRBV27; J: TRBJ1-2; size: -; D: -; CDR3: CASSSTLTGMGGYTF; DNA: TGTGCCAGCAGTTCGACTTTAACAGGGATGGGGGGCTACACCTTC
V: TRBV4-3; J: TRBJ2-7; size: -; D: -; CDR3: CASSPTEAFSYEQYF; DNA: TGCGCCAGCAGTCCGACAGAGGCCTTTTCTTACGAGCAGTACTTC
V: TRBV6-5; J: TRBJ2-7; size: -; D: -; CDR3: CASSYGQTYEQYF; DNA: TGTGCCAGCAGTTACGGTCAGACCTACGAGCAGTACTTC
V: TRBV7-9; J: TRBJ2-2; size: few; D: TRBD2; CDR3: CASSVAGGNTGELFF; DNA: TGTGCCAGCAGCGTAGCGGGGGGGAACACCGGGGAGCTGTTTTTT
V: TRBV29-1; J: TRBJ1-3; size: -; D: -; CDR3: CSVGARGSGNTIYF; DNA: TGCAGCGTTGGGGCTAGGGGCTCTGGAAACACCATATATTTT
V: TRBV19; J: TRBJ1-2; size: once; D: TRBD1; CDR3: CASSLSPAGGNYGYTF; DNA: TGTGCCAGTAGCCTATCCCCGGCAGGGGGGAACTATGGCTACACCTTC
V: TRBV5-6; J: TRBJ2-2; size: -; D: TRBD1; CDR3: CASSPGTGASGELFF; DNA: TGTGCCAGCAGCCCCGGGACAGGGGCATCCGGGGAGCTGTTTTTT
V: TRBV6-5; J: TRBJ1-1; size: -; D: -; CDR3: CASSYSYWGQEAFF; DNA: TGTGCCAGCAGTTACTCGTACTGGGGGCAGGAAGCTTTCTTT
V: TRBV30; J: TRBJ1-2; size: -; D: -; CDR3: CAWSVHPGESSHTF; DNA: TGTGCCTGGAGTGTACACCCAGGGGAGAGTAGCCACACCTTC
V: TRBV12-3/TRBV12-4; J: TRBJ1-4; size: -; D: -; CDR3: CASSLGGRELLF; DNA: TGTGCCAGCAGTTTAGGAGGGAGGGAACTGCTTTTT
V: TRBV24-1; J: TRBJ2-1; size: -; D: TRBD1; CDR3: CATSDPPGQGLSNEQFF; DNA: TGTGCCACCAGTGATCCTCCGGGACAGGGGCTAAGTAATGAGCAGTTCTTC
V: TRBV5-4; J: TRBJ2-7; size: -; D: -; CDR3: CASSPGLASYEQYF; DNA: TGTGCCAGCAGCCCGGGGCTAGCGTCCTACGAGCAGTACTTC
V: TRBV19; J: TRBJ2-2; size: -; D: TRBD1; CDR3: CASSIARDRYTGELFF; DNA: TGTGCCAGTAGTATAGCCCGGGACAGATACACCGGGGAGCTGTTTTTT
V: TRBV19; J: TRBJ2-1; size: -; D: -; CDR3: CASRKGAPSLTTLLHNEQFF; DNA: TGTGCCAGTAGGAAAGGGGCCCCTAGTCTGACCACACTCCTACACAATGAGCAGTTCTTC
V: TRBV28; J: TRBJ1-1; size: -; D: TRBD1; CDR3: CASSPIGQDNTEAFF; DNA: TGTGCCAGCAGTCCGATTGGACAGGATAACACTGAAGCTTTCTTT
V: TRBV6-6; J: TRBJ2-1; size: -; D: TRBD2; CDR3: CASSSSGNSYNEQFF; DNA: TGTGCCAGCAGTAGTAGCGGGAATTCCTACAATGAGCAGTTCTTC
V: TRBV13; J: TRBJ2-1; size: -; D: TRBD1; CDR3: CASSSDRGGNEQFF; DNA: TGTGCCAGCAGCTCGGACAGGGGGGGCAATGAGCAGTTCTTC
V: TRBV9; J: TRBJ1-1; size: -; D: -; CDR3: CASSPKYKIRDKENTEAFF; DNA: TGTGCCAGCAGCCCGAAATATAAGATCCGGGACAAGGAGAACACTGAAGCTTTCTTT
V: TRBV7-3; J: TRBJ2-3; size: -; D: TRBD2; CDR3: CASSLAGGFTDTQYF; DNA: TGTGCCAGCAGCCTAGCGGGAGGGTTCACAGATACGCAGTATTTT
V: TRBV18; J: TRBJ1-2; size: -; D: -; CDR3: CASSPRPGANYGYTF; DNA: TGTGCCAGCTCACCGAGACCGGGAGCTAACTATGGCTACACCTTC
V: TRBV3-1/TRBV3-2; J: TRBJ1-5; size: -; D: TRBD1; CDR3: CASSQVAGGNQPQHF; DNA: TGTGCCAGCAGCCAAGTGGCAGGGGGAAATCAGCCCCAGCATTTT
V: TRBV19; J: TRBJ1-2; size: once; D: -; CDR3: CASNPRQSYGYTF; DNA: TGTGCCAGTAACCCGCGACAGAGCTATGGCTACACCTTC
V: TRBV7-2; J: TRBJ1-6; size: -; D: -; CDR3: CASSLMAVYNSPLHF; DNA: TGTGCCAGCAGCTTGATGGCAGTTTATAATTCACCCCTCCACTTT
V: TRBV14; J: TRBJ1-1; size: -; D: TRBD1; CDR3: CASSQAPGQGLEAFF; DNA: TGTGCCAGCAGCCAAGCACCGGGACAGGGGCTTGAAGCTTTCTTT
V: TRBV5-1; J: TRBJ2-1; size: -; D: -; CDR3: CASSLEGRGVGEQFF; DNA: TGCGCCAGCAGCTTGGAGGGCAGGGGGGTTGGGGAGCAGTTCTTC
V: TRBV13; J: TRBJ1-5; size: once; D: TRBD1; CDR3: CASSLGTGNQPQHF; DNA: TGTGCCAGCAGCCTTGGGACAGGCAATCAGCCCCAGCATTTT
V: TRBV18; J: TRBJ1-1; size: -; D: -; CDR3: CASSPGRVNTEAFF; DNA: TGTGCCAGCTCACCAGGGCGGGTGAACACTGAAGCTTTCTTT
V: TRBV18; J: TRBJ2-1; size: -; D: -; CDR3: CASSPVRVPNNEQFF; DNA: TGTGCCAGCTCCCCAGTCCGGGTCCCTAACAATGAGCAGTTCTTC
V: TRBV7-2; J: TRBJ2-5; size: -; D: TRBD2; CDR3: CASSSRFPGLASFGETQYF; DNA: TGTGCCAGCAGCTCCCGCTTCCCGGGACTAGCTTCCTTTGGGGAGACCCAGTACTTC